Below are 20 T cell receptor beta chains sequenced from a single sample in a study of T cell changes during pregnancy in multiple sclerosis. Libraries were prepared by immunoSEQ multiplex PCR; TCRdb keeps only in-frame clonotypes and omits some of them. The sample has 30,000 to 45,000 clones; roughly 90% are singletons. The material was CD8+ T cells from peripheral blood mononuclear cells, obtained in the third trimester of pregnancy. The receptor source for this set is a female donor with multiple sclerosis, enrolled in a pregnancy study.

The V and J genes are TRBV7-9 and TRBJ2-6; D gene unclear. In germline, CDR1 is SEHNR, CDR2 FQNEAQ (reference sequence). The CDR3 consists of 13 residues. Trimming shortened V by 8 bases and J by 2 bases, and 7 bases separated the two germline ends. DNA for the CDR3: TGTGCCAGCTCTCTTGCTGGGGCCAACGTCCTGACTTTC. Encoded protein: CASSLAGANVLTF.

The V gene is TRBV27, the J gene TRBJ2-7, with D possibly TRBD2 on 6 matching bases. V dropped 7 bases and J dropped 3 bases, with 13 bases sitting between them. The CDR3 sequence is 13 residues long. The germline V gene encodes CDR1 MNHEY and CDR2 SMNVEV (reference sequence). The CDR3 spells CASKRDSGYEQYF. The CDR3 DNA sequence: TGTGCCAGCAAACGGGATAGCGGCTACGAGCAGTACTTC.

The chain uses TRBV28 and TRBJ2-7; 7 nucleotides line up with TRBD1. With 5 bases clipped from V and 4 bases from J, the junction kept 2 bases outside the gene matches. The CDR3 length is 12 residues. Germline CDR1 is MDHEN and CDR2 is SYDVKM. CDR3 coding DNA: TGTGCCAGCAGTCGGGACAGATACGAGCAGTACTTC. Protein: CASSRDRYEQYF.

The V and J genes are TRBV6-5 and TRBJ1-1; D is possibly TRBD1 (6 bases). There are 11 residues in the CDR3. Germline CDR1 reads MNHEY; CDR2 reads SVGAGI. Trimming removed 6 bases from V and 4 bases from J, with 6 bases in between. CDR3 loop: CASRGGTEAFF. CDR3 bases: TGTGCCAGCAGAGGGGGCACTGAAGCTTTCTTT.

The chain couples TRBV9 to TRBJ2-3; no firm D call. V was trimmed by 0 bases and J by 2 bases, leaving 4 bases between them. Germline V gene lookup returns CDR1 SGDLS and CDR2 YYNGEE. CDR3 length equals 13 residues. The CDR3 DNA is TGTGCCAGCAGCGTAGCGTCCACAGATACGCAGTATTTT. As protein: CASSVASTDTQYF.

The chain is built from TRBV5-6 and TRBJ2-7; 7 nucleotides line up with TRBD1. This CDR3 region has 14 residues. The J segment lost 4 bases and the V segment lost 3 bases, leaving 7 bases of the junction unmatched. Germline V CDR1 and CDR2: SGHDT, YYEEEE. This CDR3 is CASSYTGTEYEQYF. The CDR3, as DNA: TGTGCCAGCAGCTATACCGGGACAGAATACGAGCAGTACTTC.

The rearrangement joins TRBV6-5 to TRBJ2-3; TRBD2 matches at 7 bases. CDR1 is MNHEY, CDR2 SVGAGI, per germline. Trimming cost V 8 bases and J 1 base; bases outside gene matches: 9. The CDR3 length is 15 residues. This CDR3 reads CASGLQRGGTDTQYF. The CDR3 bases are TGTGCCAGCGGACTGCAGCGGGGAGGCACAGATACGCAGTATTTT.

The J gene is TRBJ2-5, the V gene TRBV18; D not certain. The CDR3 is 15 residues long. V gave up 2 bases and J gave up 2 bases, with 12 bases separating them. The germline V gene encodes CDR1 KGHSH and CDR2 LQKENI. The CDR3 sequence: CASSPWPTGQETQYF. CDR3 coding DNA: TGTGCCAGCTCACCATGGCCCACCGGGCAAGAGACCCAGTACTTC.

This chain uses TRBV10-3 with TRBJ2-1; the match to TRBD1 covers 9 bases. Germline values: CDR1 ENHRY, CDR2 SYGVKD. The junction had 9 bases not matched to a gene; V was cut back by 6 bases and J by 3 bases. This CDR3 contains 16 residues. The CDR3 nucleotides are TGTGCCATCAGCGCCGGGGGACAGGGCCTCTACAATGAGCAGTTCTTC. Translating gives CAISAGGQGLYNEQFF.

The chain joins TRBV2 to TRBJ2-7, with TRBD1 as a possible D gene (6 bases). This CDR3 region has 13 residues. V shed 6 bases and J shed 2 bases, with 11 bases lying between them. CDR1 and CDR2 from the germline V gene are SNHLY and FYNNEI. The CDR3 sequence is CASSRDTTYEQYF. The CDR3 region has the DNA TGTGCCAGCAGCCGGGACACCACCTACGAGCAGTACTTC. The full variable domain, its missing parts supplied by reference TRBV2 and TRBJ2-7, is EPEVTQTPSHQVTQMGQEVILRCVPISNHLYFYWYRQILGQKVEFLVSFYNNEISEKSEIFDDQFSVERPDGSNFTLKIRSTKLEDSAMYFCASSRDTTYEQYFGPGTRLTVT.

This chain links TRBV5-4 with TRBJ2-5, with 8 bases identical to TRBD1. Unmatched junction bases numbered 8, after V lost 0 bases and J lost 4 bases. CDR1 and CDR2 from the germline V gene are SGHNT and YYREEE (reference sequence). The CDR3 has 16 residues. CDR3 nucleotide sequence: TGTGCCAGCAGCTTGGTTCCAGGGGGCAGGGGAGAGACCCAGTACTTC. Translating gives CASSLVPGGRGETQYF. Based on the CDR3 plus reference TRBV5-4 and TRBJ2-5, the full variable domain is ETGVTQSPTHLIKTRGQQVTLRCSSQSGHNTVSWYQQALGQGPQFIFQYYREEENGRGNFPPRFSGLQFPNYSSELNVNALELDDSALYLCASSLVPGGRGETQYFGPGTRLLVL.

The gene calls are TRBV9 and TRBJ1-4; 7 nucleotides agree with TRBD1. This CDR3 is built from 15 residues. J lost 7 bases, V lost 0 bases, and 6 bases had no gene match. Germline V gene sequence: CDR1 SGDLS, CDR2 YYNGEE. The DNA of the CDR3 is TGTGCCAGCAGCGTAGATGGACAGGAGGCTGAAAAACTGTTTTTT. Encoded protein: CASSVDGQEAEKLFF.

This rearrangement joins TRBV10-3 to TRBJ2-5, with a tentative D call TRBD1 (5 bases). CDR1 is ENHRY, CDR2 SYGVKD, per germline. Trimming took 3 bases from V and 2 from J, leaving 7 bases between them. The CDR3 spans 13 residues. The CDR3 sequence: CAISEYRQETQYF. As DNA, the CDR3 is TGTGCCATCAGTGAATACAGGCAAGAGACCCAGTACTTC.

In regard to this clone: At one end, the junction sequence differs from germline, possibly due to a read error. The genes are TRBV5-8 and TRBJ1-1; TRBD1 matches 10 bases. The CDR3 is 15 amino acids. Looked up from germline, CDR1 is SGHTS and CDR2 is YDEGEE. CDR3 in amino acids: CASNGGTGVNIEAFF. CDR3 coding DNA: TGTGCCAGCAACGGGGGGACAGGGGTTAACATTGAAGCTTTCTTT.

The J gene is TRBJ1-6, the V gene TRBV7-2; D is uncertain. The CDR3 is made up of 14 amino acids. CDR1 SGHTA and CDR2 FQGNSA come from the germline V gene. Trimming left V 1 base short and J 5 bases short, with 6 bases between. CDR3 bases: TGTGCCAGCAGCTTAGGTGCGGATAATTCACCCCTCCACTTT. Protein product: CASSLGADNSPLHF.

The V gene is TRBV2, the J gene TRBJ1-2; a possible D gene is TRBD1 (5 bases). Trimming shortened V by 4 bases and J by 8 bases, and 11 bases separated the two germline ends. There are 12 residues in the CDR3. The germline gives CDR1 SNHLY, CDR2 FYNNEI. The chain's CDR3 is CASSVGGEGYTF. DNA for the CDR3: TGTGCCAGCAGTGTTGGGGGGGAGGGCTACACCTTC. The full variable domain, its missing parts supplied by reference TRBV2 and TRBJ1-2, is EPEVTQTPSHQVTQMGQEVILRCVPISNHLYFYWYRQILGQKVEFLVSFYNNEISEKSEIFDDQFSVERPDGSNFTLKIRSTKLEDSAMYFCASSVGGEGYTFGSGTRLTVV.

The CDR3 nucleotides read TGCGCCAGCAGCGTTGGGGTCCCGGGGGGCGGTTACGAGCAGTACTTC. Protein: CASSVGVPGGGYEQYF. The gene calls are TRBV5-1 and TRBJ2-7, with D perhaps TRBD2 (7 bases). The germline gives CDR1 SGHRS, CDR2 YFSETQ. The CDR3 sequence is 16 residues long. Trimming shortened V by 4 bases and J by 4 bases, and 21 bases separated the two germline ends.

The J gene is TRBJ2-1, the V gene TRBV7-9; 9 bases align to TRBD1. Germline assignment: CDR1 SEHNR and CDR2 FQNEAQ (reference sequence). With V trimmed by 5 bases and J by 7 bases, 9 bases remained unmatched. The CDR3 is 15 residues long. The CDR3 reads CASSARDRVGNEQFF. The CDR3 coding sequence is TGTGCCAGCAGCGCAAGGGACAGGGTAGGGAATGAGCAGTTCTTC.

This chain uses TRBV2 with TRBJ2-1, with D tentatively TRBD2 (5 bases). CDR1 SNHLY and CDR2 FYNNEI come from the germline V gene. The germline V and J ends were trimmed by 4 bases and 2 bases, with 9 bases remaining between them. The CDR3 sequence is 14 residues long. The CDR3 spells CASSGGVTYNEQFF. The CDR3 DNA reads TGTGCCAGCAGTGGGGGAGTAACCTACAATGAGCAGTTCTTC.

This clone was found once. The chain recombines TRBV25-1 with TRBJ1-2, with D possibly matching TRBD1 (6 bases). V lost 7 bases to trimming and J lost 10 bases, with 16 bases between them. Germline CDR1 MGHDK, CDR2 SYGVNS. This CDR3 region has 12 residues. The CDR3 loop is CASNVGTTDYTF. DNA of the CDR3: TGTGCCAGCAACGTAGGGACAACAGACTACACCTTC.